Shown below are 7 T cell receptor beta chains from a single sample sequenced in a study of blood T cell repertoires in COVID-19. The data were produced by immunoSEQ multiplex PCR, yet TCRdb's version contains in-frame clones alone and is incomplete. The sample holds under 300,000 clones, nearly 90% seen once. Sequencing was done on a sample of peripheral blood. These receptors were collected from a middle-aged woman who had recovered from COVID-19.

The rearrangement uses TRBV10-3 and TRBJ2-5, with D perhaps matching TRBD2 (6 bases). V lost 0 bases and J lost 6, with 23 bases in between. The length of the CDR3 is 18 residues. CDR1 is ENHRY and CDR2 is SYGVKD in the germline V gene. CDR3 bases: TGTGCCATCAGTGAGTCGAGTCGGGCGATTCAGCGGGCAAAGACCCAGTACTTC. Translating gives CAISESSRAIQRAKTQYF.

For the CDR3, the DNA is TGTGCCAGCTCGGGACTCCCCTCCTACGAGCAGTACTTC. This codes for CASSGLPSYEQYF. The chain links TRBV2 to TRBJ2-7, with D maybe TRBD2 (6 bases). Germline V CDR1 and CDR2: SNHLY, FYNNEI. Trimming pared 8 bases from V and 0 bases from J, leaving 11 bases between. The CDR3 runs to 13 residues. The complete variable domain, with remaining parts taken from reference TRBV2 and TRBJ2-7, reads EPEVTQTPSHQVTQMGQEVILRCVPISNHLYFYWYRQILGQKVEFLVSFYNNEISEKSEIFDDQFSVERPDGSNFTLKIRSTKLEDSAMYFCASSGLPSYEQYFGPGTRLTVT.

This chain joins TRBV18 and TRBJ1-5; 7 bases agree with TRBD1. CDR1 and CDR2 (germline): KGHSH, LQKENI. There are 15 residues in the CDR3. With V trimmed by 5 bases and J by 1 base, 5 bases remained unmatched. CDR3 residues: CASSNQGGSNQPQHF. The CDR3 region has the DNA TGTGCCAGCTCAAACCAGGGGGGCAGCAATCAGCCCCAGCATTTT.

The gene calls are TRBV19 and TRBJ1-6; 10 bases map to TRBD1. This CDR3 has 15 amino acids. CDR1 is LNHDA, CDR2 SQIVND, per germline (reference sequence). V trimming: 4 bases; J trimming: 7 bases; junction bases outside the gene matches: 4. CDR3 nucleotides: TGTGCCAGTAGTACCGGACAGGGGGACAATTCACCCCTCCACTTT. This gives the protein CASSTGQGDNSPLHF.

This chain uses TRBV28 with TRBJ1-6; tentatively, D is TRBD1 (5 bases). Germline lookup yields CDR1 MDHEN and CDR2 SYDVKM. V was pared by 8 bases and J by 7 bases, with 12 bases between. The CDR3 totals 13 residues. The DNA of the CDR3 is TGTGCCAGCCACAGGCCCCCAAATTCACCCCTCCACTTT. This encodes CASHRPPNSPLHF.

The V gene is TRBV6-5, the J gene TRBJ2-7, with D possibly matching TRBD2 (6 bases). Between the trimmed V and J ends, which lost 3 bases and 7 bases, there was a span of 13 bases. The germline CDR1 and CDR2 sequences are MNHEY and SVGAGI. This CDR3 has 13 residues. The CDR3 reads CASSYRGAGEQYF. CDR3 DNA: TGTGCCAGCAGTTATCGCGGGGCAGGGGAGCAGTACTTC.

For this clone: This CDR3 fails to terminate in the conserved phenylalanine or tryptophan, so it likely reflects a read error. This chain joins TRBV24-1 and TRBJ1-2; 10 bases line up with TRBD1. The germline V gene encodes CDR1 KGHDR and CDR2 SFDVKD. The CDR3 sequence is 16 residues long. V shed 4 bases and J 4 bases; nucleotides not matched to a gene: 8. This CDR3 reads CATSEGGQGSGYGYTL. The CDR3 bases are TGTGCCACCAGTGAGGGGGGACAGGGGAGCGGCTATGGCTACACCCTC.